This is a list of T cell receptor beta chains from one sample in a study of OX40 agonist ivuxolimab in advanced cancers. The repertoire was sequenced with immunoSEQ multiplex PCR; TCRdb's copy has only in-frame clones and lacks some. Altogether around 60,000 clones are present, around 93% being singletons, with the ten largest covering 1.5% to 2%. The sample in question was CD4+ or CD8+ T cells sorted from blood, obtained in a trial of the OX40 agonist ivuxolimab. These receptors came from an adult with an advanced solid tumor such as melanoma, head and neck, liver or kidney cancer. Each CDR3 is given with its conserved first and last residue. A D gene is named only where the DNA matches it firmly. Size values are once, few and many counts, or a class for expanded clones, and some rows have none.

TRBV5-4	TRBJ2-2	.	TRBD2	TGTGCCAGCAGCCCGCCCGGGACTAGAGACACCGGGGAGCTGTTTTTT	CASSPPGTRDTGELFF
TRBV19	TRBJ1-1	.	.	TGTGCCAGTATTCCTGGGTCAGGGGTTGACACTGAAGCTTTCTTT	CASIPGSGVDTEAFF
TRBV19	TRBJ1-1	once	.	TGTGCCAGTAGAGGAGCAGGGTACGCTTTCTTT	CASRGAGYAFF
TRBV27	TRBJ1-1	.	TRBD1	TGTGCCAGCAGTTCGGGACAGGAATTCATGAACACTGAAGCTTTCTTT	CASSSGQEFMNTEAFF
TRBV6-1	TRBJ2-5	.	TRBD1	TGTGCCAGCAGTGAAGACAGGGGAGACCAAGAGACCCAGTACTTC	CASSEDRGDQETQYF
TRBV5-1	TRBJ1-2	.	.	TGCGCCAGCAGCTGGACCGAGGGTGTCTATGGCTACACCTTC	CASSWTEGVYGYTF
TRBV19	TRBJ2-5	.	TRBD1	TGTGCCAGTAAGGCCGGCAGGGGGTTCCAAGAGACCCAGTACTTC	CASKAGRGFQETQYF
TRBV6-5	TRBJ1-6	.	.	TGTGCCAGCAGTCAAGGATTTTTTTCACCCCTCCACTTT	CASSQGFFSPLHF
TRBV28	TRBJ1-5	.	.	TGTGCCAGCAGTCCGGAGCGCAATCAGCCCCAGCATTTT	CASSPERNQPQHF
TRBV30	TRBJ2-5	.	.	TGTGCCTGGGGGCCTGGGGGTAGGGAGACCCAGTACTTC	CAWGPGGRETQYF
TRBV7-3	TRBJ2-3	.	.	TGTGCCAGCAGCTTACAAGGGGGGCTCACAGATACGCAGTATTTT	CASSLQGGLTDTQYF
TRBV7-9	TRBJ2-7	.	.	TGTGCCAGCAGCTCCAAGGGCCCCTACGAGCAGTACTTC	CASSSKGPYEQYF
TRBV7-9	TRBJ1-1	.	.	TGTGCCAGCAGCTCCGGCCAGGGGAATCCCACTGAAGCTTTCTTT	CASSSGQGNPTEAFF
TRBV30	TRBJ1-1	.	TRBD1	TGTGCCTGGAGTAGCGAGGACAGGGGAGGCACTGAAGCTTTCTTT	CAWSSEDRGGTEAFF
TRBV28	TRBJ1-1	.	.	TGTGCCAGCAGTTTAACAGGCTCGGCTGAAGCTTTCTTT	CASSLTGSAEAFF
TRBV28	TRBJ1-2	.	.	TGTGCCAGCAGCCTCCAGGGGTCGGGGGGCTACACCTTC	CASSLQGSGGYTF
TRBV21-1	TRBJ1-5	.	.	TGTGCCAGCATATTTTTAGCTAGCAATCAGCCCCAGCATTTT	CASIFLASNQPQHF
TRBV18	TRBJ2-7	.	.	TGTGCCAGCTCTCTCCTCGGGGAGTTCTACGAGCAGTACTTC	CASSLLGEFYEQYF
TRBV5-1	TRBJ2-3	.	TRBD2	TGCGCCAGCAGCTTAGGAGGGAGGGCAGATACGCAGTATTTT	CASSLGGRADTQYF
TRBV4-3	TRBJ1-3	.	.	TGCGCCAGCAGCCAAGACTCCGCGACCTCTGGAAACACCATATATTTT	CASSQDSATSGNTIYF
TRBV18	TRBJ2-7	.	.	TGTGCCAGCTCACCACCGGTCGGAGGGGAGACCTACGAGCAGTACTTC	CASSPPVGGETYEQYF
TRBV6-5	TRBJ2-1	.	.	TGTGCCAGCAGCTTAAAACCGGGGTCCAATGAGCAGTTCTTC	CASSLKPGSNEQFF
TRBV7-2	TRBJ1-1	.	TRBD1	TGTGCCAGCAGTAGACAGGGAAGAACTGAAGCTTTCTTT	CASSRQGRTEAFF
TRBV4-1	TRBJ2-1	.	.	TGCGCCAGCAGCCAAGGGACTTTTAGCTCCTACAATGAGCAGTTCTTC	CASSQGTFSSYNEQFF
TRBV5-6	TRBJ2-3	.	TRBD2	TGTGCCAGCAGCCTGATGGGACTAGCGGGGGGAGATACGCAGTATTTT	CASSLMGLAGGDTQYF
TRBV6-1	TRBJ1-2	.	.	TGTGCCAGCAGTGAAGCGCCAGGGGCTAACTATGGCTACACCTTC	CASSEAPGANYGYTF
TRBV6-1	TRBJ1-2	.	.	TGTGCCAGCAGTGAAGCAGGACCTTCTAACTATGGCTACACCTTC	CASSEAGPSNYGYTF
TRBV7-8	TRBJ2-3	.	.	TGTGCCAGCAGCCGGTACACAGATACGCAGTATTTT	CASSRYTDTQYF
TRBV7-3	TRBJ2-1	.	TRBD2	TGTGCCAGCAGCCGAGGGGGACTAGCGGGAGGATATGAGCAGTTCTTC	CASSRGGLAGGYEQFF
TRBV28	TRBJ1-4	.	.	TGTGCCAGCAGTTTATCAGGGGAAGACTGGAAACTGTTTTTT	CASSLSGEDWKLFF
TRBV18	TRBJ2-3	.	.	TGTGCCAGCTCACCGGAAGACGACGGTGCAATAGATTTT	CASSPEDDGAIDF
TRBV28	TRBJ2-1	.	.	TGTGCCAGCAGTTTCGGTCGGGTGGGGAATGAGCAGTTCTTC	CASSFGRVGNEQFF
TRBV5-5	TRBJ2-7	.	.	TGTGCCAGCAGCTTGCTGACGAGCTCCTACGAGCAGTACTTC	CASSLLTSSYEQYF
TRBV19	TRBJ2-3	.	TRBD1	TGTGCCAGTAGTAGGACAGGGATGGGCGCAGATACGCAGTATTTT	CASSRTGMGADTQYF
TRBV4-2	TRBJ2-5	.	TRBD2	TGTGCCAGCAGCCTCGGTGGGTCCGGGACTAGGGTTCAAGAGACCCAGTACTTC	CASSLGGSGTRVQETQYF
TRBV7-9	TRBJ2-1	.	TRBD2	TGTGCCAGCAGCCCTGGGCCGCGTAGCGGGAGGGCCTACAATGAGCAGTTCTTC	CASSPGPRSGRAYNEQFF
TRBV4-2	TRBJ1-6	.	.	TGTGCCAGCAGCCAAGATGGTGGGCAGGGAGAGAATTCACCCCTCCACTTT	CASSQDGGQGENSPLHF
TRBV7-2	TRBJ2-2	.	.	TGTGCCAGCAGCCGACAGGCGAACACCGGGGAGCTGTTTTTT	CASSRQANTGELFF
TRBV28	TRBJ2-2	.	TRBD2	TGTGCCAGCAGTTTGGGGGGAGGGTCATACACCGGGGAGCTGTTTTTT	CASSLGGGSYTGELFF
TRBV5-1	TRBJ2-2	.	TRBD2	TGCGCCAGCAGCGGGACTAGCGGGAGTGCCGGGGAGCTGTTTTTT	CASSGTSGSAGELFF
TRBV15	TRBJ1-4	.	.	TGTGCCACCAGCAGAGTTCGGGGAACAACTAATGAAAAACTGTTTTTT	CATSRVRGTTNEKLFF
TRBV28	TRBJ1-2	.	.	TGTGCCAGCAGTCCGGACGTCTTCTATGGCTACACCTTC	CASSPDVFYGYTF
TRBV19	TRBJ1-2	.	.	TGTGCCAGCTCCCGGGACTATGGCTACACCTTC	CASSRDYGYTF
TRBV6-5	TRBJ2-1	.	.	TGTGCCAGCAGTTACGGGCGCGGGGCCGACTACAATGAGCAGTTCTTC	CASSYGRGADYNEQFF